Each of the 9 T cell receptor beta chains below was sequenced from the same sample in a study of blood T cell repertoires in COVID-19. Assay used: immunoSEQ multiplex PCR; TCRdb lists only in-frame clones, some missing. The profile covers approximately 480,000 clones, with roughly 87% appearing a single time and roughly 0.9% taken by the ten largest. Sequencing was carried out using peripheral blood. These TCRs come from a man aged 18 to 29 with COVID-19, enrolled during active disease.

This chain connects TRBV2 to TRBJ2-1; 10 nucleotides match TRBD2. CDR1 and CDR2 from the germline V gene are SNHLY and FYNNEI. Trimming removed 5 bases from V and 8 bases from J; junction bases left unmatched: 15. The CDR3 is 17 amino acids. CDR3: CASSFGLTSGRSHEQFF. As DNA, the CDR3 is TGTGCCAGCAGTTTTGGGTTGACTAGCGGGCGAAGCCATGAGCAGTTCTTC.

The V gene is TRBV15, the J gene TRBJ1-2, with D tentatively TRBD1 (6 bases). V lost 0 bases and J lost 3, with 8 bases in between. Germline CDR1 is LNHNV and CDR2 is YYDKDF (reference sequence). This CDR3 comprises 14 residues. The DNA of the CDR3 is TGTGCCACCAGCAGAGATCGACAGGACTATGGCTACACCTTC. Translating gives CATSRDRQDYGYTF.

V usage is TRBV6-5 and J usage is TRBJ2-1; possible D gene TRBD2, 6 bases. This CDR3 is built from 16 residues. CDR1 is MNHEY, CDR2 SVGAGI, per germline. The V end was cut by 0 bases, the J end by 0 bases, with 9 bases between. This chain's CDR3 is CASSYSSSGSYNEQFF. CDR3 nucleotides: TGTGCCAGCAGTTACTCGAGTAGCGGCTCCTACAATGAGCAGTTCTTC.

This chain uses TRBV3-1 (or the pseudogene TRBV3-2) with TRBJ1-6; possibly TRBD1 for D (6 bases). This CDR3 spans 17 amino acids. In germline, CDR1 is LGHDT, CDR2 YNNKEL (reference sequence). V lost 1 base to trimming and J lost 9 bases, with 19 bases between them. CDR3 nucleotides: TGTGCCAGCAGCCAAGCTTTGGACAGTCAGAGGAGTTCACCCCTCCACTTT. Residues: CASSQALDSQRSSPLHF.

This rearrangement joins TRBV4-1 to TRBJ2-1, with TRBD2 as a possible D gene (5 bases). V shed 0 bases and J shed 7 bases, with 16 bases lying between them. CDR3 size: 16 residues. Germline V gene sequence: CDR1 MGHRA, CDR2 YSYEKL. The CDR3 loop is CASSQEGGYPGNEQFF. The CDR3 nucleotides are TGCGCCAGCAGCCAAGAAGGAGGTTACCCAGGTAATGAGCAGTTCTTC.

This clone was seen once. The CDR3, as DNA: TGTGCCAGCCAACAACCCCGATTACAGGGGGCTAATGGCTACACCTTC. Residues: CASQQPRLQGANGYTF. The chain recombines TRBV28 with TRBJ1-2; 9 bases line up with TRBD1. The CDR3 runs 16 residues. V was clipped by 8 bases and J by 6 bases; unmatched bases: 16. From germline, CDR1 is MDHEN and CDR2 SYDVKM.

The CDR3 DNA sequence: TGCGCCAGCAGCTTGGAGCTCCCGGGGGGGAATGAGCAGTTCTTC. It codes for CASSLELPGGNEQFF. The chain combines TRBV5-1 with TRBJ2-1; 8 bases align to TRBD2. V dropped 0 bases and J dropped 7; count of bases not matched to a gene: 6. This CDR3 is built from 15 residues. Germline CDR1 is SGHRS and CDR2 is YFSETQ.

The chain employs TRBV28 and TRBJ2-3; possible D gene TRBD2, 6 bases. V shed 7 bases and J shed 2 bases, with 19 bases lying between them. The germline gives CDR1 MDHEN, CDR2 SYDVKM. The CDR3 is 16 residues long. DNA for the CDR3: TGTGCCAGCACCTACACGAGGACTATTACCACAGATACGCAGTATTTT. Amino acids: CASTYTRTITTDTQYF.

The chain couples TRBV5-8 to TRBJ2-4, with 9 bases that match TRBD1. The CDR3 runs to 16 residues. The V gene's germline CDR1 is SGHTS and CDR2 YDEGEE. Trimming took 4 bases from V and 0 from J; bases not matched to a gene: 5. The CDR3 loop reads CASSTWTGEAKNIQYF. The DNA for the CDR3 is TGTGCCAGCAGCACCTGGACAGGGGAAGCCAAAAACATTCAGTACTTC.